These 12 T cell receptor beta chains came from one sample sequenced in a study of T cell clusters in autoimmune cytopenias. TRB was amplified from 250 ng of peripheral blood genomic DNA per sample. Multiplex touch-down PCR amplified TRB using TRB-A and TRB-B pools in one tube. TCRdb reworked the multiplex PCR reads into one entry per CDR3 protein, no DNA. The listing records under 8,500 distinct CDR3 sequences. Sequencing used peripheral blood. All receptors come from a human donor with an autoimmune cytopenia or autoimmune hepatitis (not recorded which).

The rearrangement uses TRBV7-2 and TRBJ2-1; TCRdb's D gene call, TRBD1, goes unchecked for lack of DNA. CDR1 and CDR2 (germline): SGHTA, FQGNSA. The CDR3 spans 15 residues. CDR3 loop: CASSLGGSGNNEQFF.

The genes are TRBV12-3 or TRBV12-4 and TRBJ1-6; there is no DNA to check the TCRdb D call of TRBD1. The CDR3 covers 14 residues. This chain's CDR3 is CASSLKGAGSPLHF.

V gene TRBV6-5 combines with J gene TRBJ1-1. The germline V gene encodes CDR1 MNHEY and CDR2 SVGAGI. The CDR3 is 14 amino acids. The CDR3 sequence is CASSEGAFRTEAFF.

This clonotype is deemed medium-sized (0.01 to 0.1%) by its frequency. The chain uses TRBV6-1 and TRBJ1-5; the TRBD1 assignment by TCRdb is unverifiable without DNA. The CDR3 sequence is 15 residues long. Germline-derived CDR1 and CDR2 are MNHNS and SASEGT. CDR3 in amino acids: CASSALGTVYQPQHF.

The genes are TRBV20-1 and TRBJ1-2; TCRdb calls TRBD1, which cannot be checked without DNA. The germline gives CDR1 DFQATT, CDR2 SNEGSKA (reference sequence). The CDR3 is made up of 15 amino acids. CDR3 region: CSAIDRAIRGRGYTF.

This clonotype registers medium-sized by frequency. The chain uses TRBV11-2 and TRBJ2-6. The CDR3 loop spans 13 amino acids. Germline CDR1 SGHAT, CDR2 FQNNGV. The CDR3 sequence is CASSLVGANVLTF.

This clonotype is called medium-sized based on its frequency. The chain has TRBV5-6 and TRBJ2-5; checking the TCRdb D call of TRBD2 is not possible without DNA. The germline CDR1 and CDR2 sequences are SGHDT and YYEEEE. The CDR3 is 12 residues long. The CDR3 sequence is CASTTAGETQYF.

Judged by frequency, this clonotype is medium-sized (0.01 to 0.1%). CDR3 amino acids: CASSYSRKADTQYF. The chain uses TRBV6-5 and TRBJ2-3. Per germline, CDR1 MNHEY and CDR2 SVGAGI. The length of the CDR3 is 14 residues.

The CDR3 region is CASSYLWTGELFF. This chain uses TRBV6-6 with TRBJ2-2. Germline-derived CDR1 and CDR2 are MNHNY and SVGAGI (reference sequence). There are 13 residues in the CDR3.

The V gene is TRBV7-2, the J gene TRBJ1-6; without DNA, the TCRdb call of TRBD1 cannot be checked. This CDR3 has 16 residues. The V gene's germline CDR1 is SGHTA and CDR2 FQGNSA. The CDR3: CASSSRGGTGISPLHF.

The V and J genes are TRBV6-1 and TRBJ1-4; TCRdb's D gene call, TRBD1, goes unchecked for lack of DNA. This CDR3 region has 14 residues. Germline loops: CDR1 MNHNS, CDR2 SASEGT. CDR3 in amino acids: CASSVDRGKEKLFF.

This clonotype shows up as medium-sized by frequency. The chain is built from TRBV6-5 and TRBJ1-4. Germline lookup yields CDR1 MNHEY and CDR2 SVGAGI. This CDR3 spans 15 amino acids. The CDR3 here is CASSYSTRSNEKLFF.